Sequencing of this T cell receptor beta chain was carried out in a study of blood T cells in healthy people across ages. Whole-study findings and limits: Older age went with lower TCR beta diversity per million T cells, in a roughly linear way.

The V and J ends lost 6 bases and 11 bases respectively, with 21 bases between them. Germline CDR1 reads MNHEY; CDR2 reads SVGAGI. There are 14 residues in the CDR3. Details on this clonotype: Its antigen is unknown.

The second PCR ran about 7 to 12 cycles with a sample-barcoded 5' primer and J-beta primers. TCRdb reprocessed the 5' RACE reads via MiXCR and lists one record per CDR3 protein. The data show hundreds of thousands of distinct CDR3 sequences, with 56% seen just once and around a quarter held by the top ten. Sequencing used blood. This sequence joins TRBV6-5 and TRBJ2-3; tentative D call: TRBD2 (6 bases). This receptor was taken from a man aged 35-49 years in good health. The CDR3 sequence: CASSPTSFGREQYF. DNA for the CDR3: TGTGCCAGCAGCCCAACTAGCTTCGGGCGAGAGCAGTATTTT.